The clone carrying this TCR beta chain was observed a few times. Antigen: not known. This sample was included in a study of T cell repertoires in cytomegalovirus infection. Looking at the study overall: Indications of both CMV infection and matching HLA type were provided by public TCR beta signatures.

One entry per CDR3 protein, called by TCRdb with MiXCR from the reads. Of 400,000 or so distinct CDR3 sequences listed, about a sixth are singletons. Germline V gene lookup returns CDR1 MNHNS and CDR2 SASEGT. V shed 7 bases and J 0 bases; nucleotides not matched to a gene: 9. The CDR3 runs to 17 residues. Findings and caveats of the study: Ex vivo responses were dominated by HLA-C-restricted CMV-specific TCR beta clonotypes.

This rearrangement joins TRBV6-1 to TRBJ2-1; TRBD2 agrees at 10 bases. This sequence was found in a human donor in good health (CMV status not recorded). Some clones in this sample may be carry-over from other donors' samples. The sequencing input was PBMCs. CDR3 loop: CASKALAGSSSYNEQFF. The CDR3 nucleotides read TGTGCCAGCAAGGCACTAGCGGGATCCAGCTCCTACAATGAGCAGTTCTTC.